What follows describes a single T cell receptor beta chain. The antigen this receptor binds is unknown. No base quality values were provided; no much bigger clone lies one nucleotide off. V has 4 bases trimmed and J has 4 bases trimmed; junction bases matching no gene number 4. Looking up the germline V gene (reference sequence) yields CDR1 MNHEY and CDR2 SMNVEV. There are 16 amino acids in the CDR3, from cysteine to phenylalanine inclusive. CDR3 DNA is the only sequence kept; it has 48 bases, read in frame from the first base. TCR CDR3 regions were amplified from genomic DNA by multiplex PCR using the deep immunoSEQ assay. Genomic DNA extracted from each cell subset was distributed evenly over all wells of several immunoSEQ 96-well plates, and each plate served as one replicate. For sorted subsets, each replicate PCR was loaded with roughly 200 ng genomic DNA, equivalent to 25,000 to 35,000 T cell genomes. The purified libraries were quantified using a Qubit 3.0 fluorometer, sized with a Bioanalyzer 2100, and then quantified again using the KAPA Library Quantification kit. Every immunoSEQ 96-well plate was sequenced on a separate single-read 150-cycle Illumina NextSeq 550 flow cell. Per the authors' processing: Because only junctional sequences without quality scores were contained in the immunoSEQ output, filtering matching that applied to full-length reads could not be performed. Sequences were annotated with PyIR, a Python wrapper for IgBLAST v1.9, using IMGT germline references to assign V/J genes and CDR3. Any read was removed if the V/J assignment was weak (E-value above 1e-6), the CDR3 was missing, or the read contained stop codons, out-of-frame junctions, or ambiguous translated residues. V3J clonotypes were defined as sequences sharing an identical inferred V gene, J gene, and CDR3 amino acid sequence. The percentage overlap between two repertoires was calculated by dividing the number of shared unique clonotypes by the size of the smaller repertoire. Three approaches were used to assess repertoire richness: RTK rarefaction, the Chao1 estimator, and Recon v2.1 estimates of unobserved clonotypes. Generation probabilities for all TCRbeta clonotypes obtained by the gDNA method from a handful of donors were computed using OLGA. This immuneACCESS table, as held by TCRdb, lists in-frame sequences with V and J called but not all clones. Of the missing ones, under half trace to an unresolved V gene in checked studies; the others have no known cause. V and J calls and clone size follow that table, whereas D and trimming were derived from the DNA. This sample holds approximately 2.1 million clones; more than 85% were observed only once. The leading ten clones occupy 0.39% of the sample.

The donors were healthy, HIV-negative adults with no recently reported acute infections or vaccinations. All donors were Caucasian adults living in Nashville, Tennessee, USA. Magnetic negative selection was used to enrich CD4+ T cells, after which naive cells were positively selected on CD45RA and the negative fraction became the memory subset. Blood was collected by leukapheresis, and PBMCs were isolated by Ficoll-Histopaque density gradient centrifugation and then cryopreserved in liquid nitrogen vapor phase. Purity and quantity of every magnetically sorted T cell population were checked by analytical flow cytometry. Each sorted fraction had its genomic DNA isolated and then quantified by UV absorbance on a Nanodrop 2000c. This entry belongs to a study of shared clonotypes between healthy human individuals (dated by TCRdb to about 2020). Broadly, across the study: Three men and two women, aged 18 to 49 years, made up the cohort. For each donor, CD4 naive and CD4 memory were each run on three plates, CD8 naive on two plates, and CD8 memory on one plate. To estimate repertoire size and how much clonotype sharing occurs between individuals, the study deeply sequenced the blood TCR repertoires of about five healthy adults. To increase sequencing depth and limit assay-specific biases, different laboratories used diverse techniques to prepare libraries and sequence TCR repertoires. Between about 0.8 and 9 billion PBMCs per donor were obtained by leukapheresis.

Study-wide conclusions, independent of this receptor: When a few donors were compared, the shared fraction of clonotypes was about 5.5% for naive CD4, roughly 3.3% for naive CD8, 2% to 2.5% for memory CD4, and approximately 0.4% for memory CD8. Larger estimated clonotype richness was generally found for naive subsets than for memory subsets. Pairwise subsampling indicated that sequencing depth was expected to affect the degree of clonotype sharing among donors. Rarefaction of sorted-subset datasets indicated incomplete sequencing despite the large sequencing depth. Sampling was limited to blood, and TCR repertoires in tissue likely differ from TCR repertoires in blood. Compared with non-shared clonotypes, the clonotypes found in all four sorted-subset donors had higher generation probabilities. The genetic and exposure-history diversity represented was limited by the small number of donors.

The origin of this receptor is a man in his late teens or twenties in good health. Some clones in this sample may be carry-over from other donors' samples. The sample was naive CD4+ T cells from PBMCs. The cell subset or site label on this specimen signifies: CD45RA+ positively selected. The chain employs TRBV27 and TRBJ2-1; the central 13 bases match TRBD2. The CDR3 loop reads CASSSPGLAGYNEQFF. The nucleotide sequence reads TGTGCCAGCAGTTCGCCGGGACTAGCGGGATACAATGAGCAGTTCTTC.